Below, one T cell receptor (beta chain) is given with its context. The data derive from a study of blood T cell repertoires in COVID-19. Whole-study context: Samples taken during acute and convalescent COVID-19 were collected in the United States, Italy and Spain. PBMCs, B-cell-depleted T cells, or T cells provided the cDNA or gDNA that made up the material.

The authors' processing: Reference gene primer amplification gave estimated nucleated cell counts. Using immunoSEQ multiplex PCR, the repertoire was profiled, and TCRdb retains in-frame clones only, with some absent. D and trimming were read from the DNA, whereas the V and J calls and clone size are those reported in that table. The sample lists about 220,000 clones, about 84% occurring once. Trimming cost V 0 bases and J 9 bases; bases outside gene matches: 6. Germline V gene sequence: CDR1 MNHEY, CDR2 SVGAGI. This CDR3 has 15 amino acids. This chain connects TRBV6-5 to TRBJ2-1, with 9 bases identical to TRBD2. Sample: peripheral blood. This TCR was recovered from a human donor in a cohort sampled during active COVID-19. This chain's CDR3 is CASSYSSGSLSEQFF. CDR3 sequence (DNA): TGTGCCAGCAGTTACTCTAGCGGGAGTTTGAGTGAGCAGTTCTTC.